This is a list of T cell receptor beta chains from one sample in a study of blood T cell repertoires in COVID-19. Using immunoSEQ multiplex PCR, the repertoire was profiled, and TCRdb retains in-frame clones only, with some absent. Of 85,000 to 100,000 clones listed, 80% are singletons. The sequencing sample was made of peripheral blood. All receptors come from a man in his fifties or sixties who had recovered from COVID-19. CDR3s include the opening cysteine and the closing phenylalanine or tryptophan. Each record gives: J gene, CDR3 length, V gene, clone size, D gene, CDR3 DNA, CDR3 protein. A D gene is named only where the DNA matches it firmly. Size is omitted from some rows. Given values are once, few, many or a class for expanded clones.

TRBJ2-7,11,TRBV24-1,.,.,TGTGCCACCCGAGGAGCCTACGAGCAGTACTTC,CATRGAYEQYF
TRBJ1-4,16,TRBV5-1,.,.,TGCGCCAGCAGCTTGTTTTCGGGGTCGTCTAATGAAAAACTGTTTTTT,CASSLFSGSSNEKLFF
TRBJ2-5,15,TRBV7-9,.,.,TGTGCCAGCAGCTCCTTGCCGGCGGGCAGGGAGACCCAGTACTTC,CASSSLPAGRETQYF
TRBJ1-4,15,TRBV19,.,.,TGTGCCAGTAGTATTGAAGGGGCGAGTGGGGAAAAACTGTTTTTT,CASSIEGASGEKLFF
TRBJ2-5,17,TRBV5-1,once,.,TGCGCCAGCAGCTCGACCTTACAAAGTGAGGTGAGAGAGACCCAGTACTTC,CASSSTLQSEVRETQYF
TRBJ1-1,13,TRBV19,.,TRBD1,TGTGCCAGTAAGCGCCAGGGGGTCTCTGAAGCTTTCTTT,CASKRQGVSEAFF
TRBJ2-1,15,TRBV5-6,.,TRBD2,TGTGCCAGCAGCCCATTCGGGACTAGCGGGATTGAGCAGTTCTTC,CASSPFGTSGIEQFF
TRBJ1-2,14,TRBV5-6,.,TRBD1,TGTGCCAGCAGCTCGGGACAGGGGATCTATGGCTACACCTTC,CASSSGQGIYGYTF
TRBJ2-1,14,TRBV9,.,.,TGTGCCAGCAGTCGAGCAGGTATCAACAATGAGCAGTTCTTC,CASSRAGINNEQFF
TRBJ1-5,15,TRBV11-2,.,TRBD1,TGTGCCAGCAGCTCATCGACCGGGACAGGACAGCCCCAGCATTTT,CASSSSTGTGQPQHF
TRBJ1-1,14,TRBV7-3,.,.,TGTGCCAGCAGCCTTCAGCCCTCGGGCACTGAAGCTTTCTTT,CASSLQPSGTEAFF
TRBJ1-6,15,TRBV9,.,.,TGTGCCAGCAGCGTAGGGGGCAGAACTACGGAACCCCTCCACTTT,CASSVGGRTTEPLHF
TRBJ1-1,15,TRBV19,.,TRBD1,TGTGCCAGTAGTTCTAACAGGGGCGAGAACACTGAAGCTTTCTTT,CASSSNRGENTEAFF
TRBJ1-1,14,TRBV25-1,.,TRBD1,TGTGCCAGCACTCGACAGGGTCTGAACACTGAAGCTTTCTTT,CASTRQGLNTEAFF
TRBJ2-1,13,TRBV3-1/TRBV3-2,.,.,TGTGCCAGCAGCCAAGATCGACGACAGGGACTGTTCTTC,CASSQDRRQGLFF
TRBJ2-2,15,TRBV7-8,.,.,TGTGCCAGCAGCTTAGTGCAGGGGATGACCGGGGAGCTGTTTTTT,CASSLVQGMTGELFF
TRBJ2-2,14,TRBV19,.,.,TGTGCCAGTAGTATGTACAGGGACACCGGGGAGCTGTTTTTT,CASSMYRDTGELFF
TRBJ2-2,14,TRBV19,.,TRBD2,TGTGCCAGTAGTATGCCGGGAGGGCGCGGGGAGCTGTTTTTT,CASSMPGGRGELFF
TRBJ1-5,14,TRBV3-1/TRBV3-2,.,.,TGTGCCAGCAGCCAAGCGGGAAGCAATCAGCCCCAGCATTTT,CASSQAGSNQPQHF
TRBJ1-1,13,TRBV25-1,.,.,TGTGCCAGCAGTCGACAGCAGAACACTGAAGCTTTCTTT,CASSRQQNTEAFF
TRBJ2-7,17,TRBV18,.,TRBD2,TGTGCCAGCTCACCAAGTAACAGCGGGGGTAGCTCCTACGAGCAGTACTTC,CASSPSNSGGSSYEQYF
TRBJ1-1,14,TRBV7-2,once,.,TGTGCCAGCAGCTTAAGGCAGGCGAACACTGAAGCTTTCTTT,CASSLRQANTEAFF
TRBJ1-1,14,TRBV5-1,.,.,TGCGCCAGCAGCCATCCGGGGTCGAACACTGAAGCTTTCTTT,CASSHPGSNTEAFF
TRBJ2-1,17,TRBV3-1/TRBV3-2,.,TRBD2,TGTGCCAGCAGAAGGACTAGCGGGGGGAACTCCTACAATGAGCAGTTCTTC,CASRRTSGGNSYNEQFF
TRBJ1-5,15,TRBV6-2/TRBV6-3,.,.,TGTGCCAGCAGTACTACGGGGGGGTTATCCCAGCCCCAGCATTTT,CASSTTGGLSQPQHF
TRBJ2-1,15,TRBV5-1,.,.,TGCGCCAGCAGCTTGGGTGGGGGCGTACGGGCTGAGCAGTTCTTC,CASSLGGGVRAEQFF
TRBJ1-6,16,TRBV4-1,many,.,TGCGCCAGCAGCCAAGAAACAGGAAGGGGTAATTCACCCCTCCACTTT,CASSQETGRGNSPLHF
TRBJ2-1,14,TRBV7-3,once,TRBD2,TGTGCCAGCAGTCCGGGACTACCAACTGATGAGCAGTTCTTC,CASSPGLPTDEQFF
TRBJ2-7,15,TRBV19,.,TRBD1,TGTGCCAGTAGTATGATCCAAGACAGGGCCTACGAGCAGTACTTC,CASSMIQDRAYEQYF
TRBJ1-4,16,TRBV11-2,.,TRBD1,TGTGCCAGCAGCTTAGACCCAACAGGGGGTGGTGAAAAACTGTTTTTT,CASSLDPTGGGEKLFF
TRBJ1-5,14,TRBV3-1/TRBV3-2,once,.,TGTGCCAGCAGCTCAGGGTTGGGCAATCAGCCCCAGCATTTT,CASSSGLGNQPQHF
TRBJ2-1,14,TRBV6-5,.,TRBD2,TGTGCCAGCAGCGGAGCGGGAGGCTACAATGAGCAGTTCTTC,CASSGAGGYNEQFF
TRBJ2-2,15,TRBV9,few,.,TGTGCCAGCAGCGTAAGGGAGAGCGCTGGCGGGGAGCTGTTTTTT,CASSVRESAGGELFF
TRBJ1-1,17,TRBV5-4,.,TRBD1,TGTGCCAGCAGCCCCGGAGGGGACAGGGGGGTATGGACTGAAGCTTTCTTT,CASSPGGDRGVWTEAFF
TRBJ1-1,15,TRBV10-2,.,.,TGCGCCAGCAGTGCTTATTCCGGGGTGGAAACTGAAGCTTTCTTT,CASSAYSGVETEAFF
TRBJ2-1,16,TRBV28,.,.,TGTGCCAGCAGTTTCCTTGGACTGACCCGGGACAATGAGCAGTTCTTC,CASSFLGLTRDNEQFF
TRBJ1-1,15,TRBV7-9,few,.,TGTGCCAGCAATGACCGGGGATACTGGGACACTGAAGCTTTCTTT,CASNDRGYWDTEAFF
TRBJ1-5,14,TRBV19,.,.,TGTGCCACCCAGCGGGGAGTCGGCAATCAGCCCCAGCATTTT,CATQRGVGNQPQHF
TRBJ1-3,15,TRBV7-9,.,.,TGTGCCAGCAGTCGTCCCGTTTTCTCTGGAAACACCATATATTTT,CASSRPVFSGNTIYF
TRBJ2-5,12,TRBV5-4,.,.,TGTGCCAGCAGCTTGATCGAAGAGACCCAGTACTTC,CASSLIEETQYF